This entry concerns a single TCR beta chain. Its antigen is unknown. Treatment indicated: some 19 received Ad26.COV2.S at low or high dose, single or two shots; 5 received placebo; per-sample allocation not given. Sampling was performed 63 days after the first vaccine or placebo injection. An 18-55-year-old adult in Boston served as donor. Clones were read by immunoSEQ multiplex PCR, and TCRdb kept only the in-frame ones, dropping some. The sample consists of around 450,000 clones, roughly 90% of them appearing once. This CDR3 comprises 12 residues. V was cut by 5 bases and J by 1 base, with 5 bases left in between. Germline V gene lookup returns CDR1 MDHEN and CDR2 SYDVKM. These data originate in a study of Ad26.COV2.S vaccination and SARS-CoV-2 variants. Study context: Among those in the COV1001 Ad26.COV2.S trial arm was the donor. Study-wide points: Breadth and depth estimates from TCRs may understate total T cell responses. Participants in the vaccine arm had higher spike-specific TCR breadth; placebo recipients had lower.

The receptor comes from a person aged 18 to 59 who received the Ad26.COV2.S COVID-19 vaccine or a placebo. Sequenced here: peripheral blood, sampled in a trial of Ad26.COV2.S vaccine versus placebo. The V and J genes are TRBV28 and TRBJ1-1; D is undetermined. The CDR3 sequence is CASSRRNTEAFF. In DNA, the CDR3 is TGTGCCAGCAGTCGAAGGAACACTGAAGCTTTCTTT.